The rows below give T cell receptor beta chains drawn from one sample of a study of cytomegalovirus exposure and HLA in healthy donors. The assay was immunoSEQ multiplex PCR, and TCRdb's table has in-frame clones only and misses some. Here the sample spans 120,000 or so clones, about 81% being singletons. Specimen: PBMCs. The receptors were gathered from a woman aged 50 to 60 in good health and CMV-seropositive. Both conserved end residues are trimmed from each CDR3. A D gene is named only where the DNA matches it firmly.

>.|TRBJ1-1|TRBV29-1
SVEGSGGTEAF
>.|TRBJ2-2|TRBV5-1
ASRVGTENTGELF
>.|TRBJ2-7|TRBV2
ASSGQTEEQY
>TRBD1|TRBJ1-5|TRBV2
ASSDQGGYQPQH
>.|TRBJ2-3|TRBV6-6
ASSYTVSTDTQY
>TRBD2|TRBJ2-7|TRBV4-1
ASRPTRGGRGEQY
>TRBD1|TRBJ1-1|TRBV7-9
SSRGQGAPAEAF
>.|TRBJ2-5|TRBV5-1
ASSLVLGGRETQY
>.|TRBJ1-1|TRBV29-1
SAMGGGGDLKAF
>.|TRBJ1-2|TRBV6-5
ASSYTLANYGYT
>.|TRBJ2-5|TRBV5-8
ASSLAPYLFDKETQY
>TRBD2|TRBJ2-7|TRBV9
ASSPAGLAGVGEQY
>TRBD2|TRBJ2-1|TRBV9
ASSITVAGVYNEQF
>TRBD2|TRBJ2-3|TRBV30
AWSERGFSDTQY
>TRBD1|TRBJ2-6|TRBV18
ASSPGTGAYSGANVLT
>TRBD1|TRBJ2-7|TRBV10-2
ASTTTGQVTYEQY